The 9 T cell receptor beta chains given below trace back to one sample, sequenced in a study of cytotoxic CD8 clonotypes in ibrutinib-treated CLL. The method was immunoSEQ multiplex PCR; TCRdb's version includes in-frame clones alone and lacks a portion of them. The data contain 60,000 to 75,000 clones, 90% of them singletons. Sequenced here: PBMCs, sampled after 12 months of ibrutinib treatment. All receptors come from a human donor with chronic lymphocytic leukemia.

This chain joins TRBV29-1 and TRBJ2-6; the match to TRBD1 covers 8 bases. With 2 bases clipped from V and 1 base from J, the junction kept 10 bases outside the gene matches. Germline V lookup: CDR1 SQVTM, CDR2 ANQGSEA. The CDR3 has 18 residues. DNA for the CDR3: TGCAGCGTTGAACTTCTGACAGGGGTTCGATCTGGGGCCAACGTCCTGACTTTC. This translates into CSVELLTGVRSGANVLTF.

This chain connects TRBV7-2 to TRBJ2-6, with D possibly being TRBD1 (6 bases). The CDR3 covers 17 residues. Trimming took off 5 bases at V and 0 bases at J, with 14 bases between the two ends. CDR1 and CDR2 from the germline V gene are SGHTA and FQGNSA. The CDR3 spells CASSAGTFNSGANVLTF. The DNA for the CDR3 is TGTGCCAGCAGCGCCGGGACATTTAACTCTGGGGCCAACGTCCTGACTTTC.

J is TRBJ2-1 and V is TRBV6-1; tentative D call: TRBD2 (6 bases). The CDR3 is 14 residues long. Germline-derived CDR1 and CDR2 are MNHNS and SASEGT. The V end lost 2 bases, the J end lost 7 bases, and 12 bases lay between the germline ends. CDR3 region: CASSEPRGTNEQFF. The DNA of the CDR3 is TGTGCCAGCAGTGAACCCCGTGGGACTAATGAGCAGTTCTTC.

The gene calls are TRBV6-6 and TRBJ1-1, with D maybe TRBD1 (5 bases). V lost 2 bases to trimming and J lost 2 bases, with 9 bases between them. The CDR3 loop spans 14 amino acids. The germline V gene encodes CDR1 MNHNY and CDR2 SVGAGI (reference sequence). The CDR3 loop is CASSYGHINTEAFF. DNA of the CDR3: TGTGCCAGCAGTTACGGACACATCAACACTGAAGCTTTCTTT.

The chain carries TRBV19 and TRBJ2-7, with D unclear. The V gene lost 0 bases and the J gene lost 7 bases, with 10 bases spanning the gap. CDR1 and CDR2 from the germline V gene are LNHDA and SQIVND (reference sequence). The CDR3 totals 13 residues. The CDR3 region has the DNA TGTGCCAGTAGTATAGAGCCTACGCGGGAGCAGTACTTC. Amino acid sequence: CASSIEPTREQYF.

The chain carries TRBV10-1 and TRBJ2-3; no reliable D call. Germline V gene sequence: CDR1 WNHNN, CDR2 SYGVQD (reference sequence). Trimming removed 6 bases at V and 5 bases at J, with 9 bases between. The CDR3 extends over 12 amino acids. The CDR3 loop is CASSKGEDTQYF. CDR3 nucleotide sequence: TGCGCCAGCAGCAAGGGTGAAGATACGCAGTATTTT.

The chain is built from TRBV28 and TRBJ2-1, with TRBD2 as a possible D gene (5 bases). The germline V and J ends were trimmed by 5 bases and 0 bases, with 14 bases remaining between them. The CDR3 is 16 amino acids. Germline CDR1 is MDHEN and CDR2 is SYDVKM. CDR3 bases: TGTGCCAGCAGTGTACGAGGGCGAAGCTCCTACAATGAGCAGTTCTTC. As protein: CASSVRGRSSYNEQFF.

V and J are TRBV7-3 and TRBJ1-1, with 8 bases lining up with TRBD1. The V segment lost 5 bases and the J segment 10 bases; nucleotides outside the gene matches: 15. The CDR3 totals 15 residues. Germline V CDR1 and CDR2: SGHTA, FQGTGA. In DNA form, the CDR3 reads TGTGCCAGCAGCAACCCCGGACAGGGCGTTTTTGCAGCTTTCTTT. Encoded protein: CASSNPGQGVFAAFF.

V usage is TRBV5-4 and J usage is TRBJ2-1; D not certain. V shed 5 bases and J shed 0 bases, with 12 bases lying between them. The CDR3 spans 15 residues. Germline V gives CDR1 SGHNT, CDR2 YYREEE (reference sequence). The CDR3 nucleotides are TGTGCCAGCAGGCTCGATCCAAGCTCCTACAATGAGCAGTTCTTC. Encoded protein: CASRLDPSSYNEQFF.